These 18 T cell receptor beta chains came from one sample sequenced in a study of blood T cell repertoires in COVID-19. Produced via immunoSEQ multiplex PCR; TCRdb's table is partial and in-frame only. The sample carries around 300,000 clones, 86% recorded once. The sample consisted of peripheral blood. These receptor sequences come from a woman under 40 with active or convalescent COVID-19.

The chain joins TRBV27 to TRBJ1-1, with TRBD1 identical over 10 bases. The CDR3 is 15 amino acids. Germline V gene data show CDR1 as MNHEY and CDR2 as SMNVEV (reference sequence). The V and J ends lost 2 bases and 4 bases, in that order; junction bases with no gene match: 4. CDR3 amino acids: CASSLRGTGATEAFF. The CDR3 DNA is TGTGCCAGCAGTTTAAGGGGGACAGGGGCCACTGAAGCTTTCTTT.

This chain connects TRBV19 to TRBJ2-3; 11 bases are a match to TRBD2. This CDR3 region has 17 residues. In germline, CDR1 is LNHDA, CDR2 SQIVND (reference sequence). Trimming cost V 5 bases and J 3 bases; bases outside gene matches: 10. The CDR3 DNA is TGTGCCAGTAGTTTTTTAGGGCTAGCGGGGGGTACAGATACGCAGTATTTT. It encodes CASSFLGLAGGTDTQYF.

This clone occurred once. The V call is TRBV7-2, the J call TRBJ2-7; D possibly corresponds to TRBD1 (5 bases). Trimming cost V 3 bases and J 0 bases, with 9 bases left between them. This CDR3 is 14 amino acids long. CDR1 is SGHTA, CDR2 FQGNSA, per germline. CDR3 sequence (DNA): TGTGCCAGCAGCTTTACAGGTTACTCCTACGAGCAGTACTTC. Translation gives CASSFTGYSYEQYF.

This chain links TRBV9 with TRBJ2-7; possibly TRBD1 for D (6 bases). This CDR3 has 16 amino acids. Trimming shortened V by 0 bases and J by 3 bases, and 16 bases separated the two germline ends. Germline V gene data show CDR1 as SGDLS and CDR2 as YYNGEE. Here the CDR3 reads CASSVAGDGSYYEQYF. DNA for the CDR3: TGTGCCAGCAGCGTAGCAGGGGACGGCTCCTACTACGAGCAGTACTTC. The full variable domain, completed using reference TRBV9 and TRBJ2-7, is DSGVTQTPKHLITATGQRVTLRCSPRSGDLSVYWYQQSLDQGLQFLIQYYNGEERAKGNILERFSAQQFPDLHSELNLSSLELGDSALYFCASSVAGDGSYYEQYFGPGTRLTVT.

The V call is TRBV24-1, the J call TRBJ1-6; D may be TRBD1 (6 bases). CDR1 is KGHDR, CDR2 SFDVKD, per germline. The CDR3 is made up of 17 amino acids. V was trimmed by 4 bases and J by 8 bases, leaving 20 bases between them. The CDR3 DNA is TGTGCCACCAGTGACAGAGGGACATACCGGGAACATTCACCCCTCCACTTT. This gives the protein CATSDRGTYREHSPLHF.

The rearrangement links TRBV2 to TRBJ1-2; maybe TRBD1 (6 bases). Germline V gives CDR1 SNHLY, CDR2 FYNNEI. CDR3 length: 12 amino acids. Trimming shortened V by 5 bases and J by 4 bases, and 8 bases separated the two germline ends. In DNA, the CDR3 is TGTGCCAGCAGTCACAGGGTCTATGGCTACACCTTC. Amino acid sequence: CASSHRVYGYTF.

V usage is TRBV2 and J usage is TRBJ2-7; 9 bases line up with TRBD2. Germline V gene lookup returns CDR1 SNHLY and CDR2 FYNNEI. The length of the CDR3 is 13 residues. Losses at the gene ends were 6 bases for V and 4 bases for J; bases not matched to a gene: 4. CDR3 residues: CASRKRGDYEQYF. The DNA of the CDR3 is TGTGCCAGCAGAAAGCGGGGGGATTACGAGCAGTACTTC.

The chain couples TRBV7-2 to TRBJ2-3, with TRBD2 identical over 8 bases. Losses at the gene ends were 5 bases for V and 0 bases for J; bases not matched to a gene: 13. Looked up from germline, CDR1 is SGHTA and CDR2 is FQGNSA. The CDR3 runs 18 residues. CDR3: CASSPSKTSDSSTDTQYF. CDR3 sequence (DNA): TGTGCCAGCAGCCCGAGCAAGACTAGCGACAGTAGCACAGATACGCAGTATTTT.

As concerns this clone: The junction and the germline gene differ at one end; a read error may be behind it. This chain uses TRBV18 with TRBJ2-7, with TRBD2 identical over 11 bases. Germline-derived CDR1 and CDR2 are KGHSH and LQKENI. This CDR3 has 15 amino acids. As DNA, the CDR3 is TGTGCCAGCTCAGCCACTAGCGGGGGATCCTCCGAGCAGTACTTC. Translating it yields CASSATSGGSSEQYF.

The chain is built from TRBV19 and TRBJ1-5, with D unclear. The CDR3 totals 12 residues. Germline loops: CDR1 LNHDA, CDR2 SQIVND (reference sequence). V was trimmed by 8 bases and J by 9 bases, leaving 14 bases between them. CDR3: CASSKAFTPQHF. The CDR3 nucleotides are TGTGCCAGTTCAAAAGCTTTTACGCCCCAGCATTTT. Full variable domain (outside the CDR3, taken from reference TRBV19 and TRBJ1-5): DGGITQSPKYLFRKEGQNVTLSCEQNLNHDAMYWYRQDPGQGLRLIYYSQIVNDFQKGDIAEGYSVSREKKESFPLTVTSAQKNPTAFYLCASSKAFTPQHFGDGTRLSIL.

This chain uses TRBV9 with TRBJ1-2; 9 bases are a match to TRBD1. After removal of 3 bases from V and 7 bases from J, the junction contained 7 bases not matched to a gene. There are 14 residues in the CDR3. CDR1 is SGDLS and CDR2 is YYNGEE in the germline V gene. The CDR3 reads CASSALQGAGGYTF. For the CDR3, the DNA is TGTGCCAGCAGCGCATTACAGGGGGCTGGTGGCTACACCTTC.

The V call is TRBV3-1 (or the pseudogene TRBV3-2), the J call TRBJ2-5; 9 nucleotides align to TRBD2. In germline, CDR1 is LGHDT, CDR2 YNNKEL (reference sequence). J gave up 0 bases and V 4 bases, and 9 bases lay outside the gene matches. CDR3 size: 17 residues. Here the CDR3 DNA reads TGTGCCAGCAGCCCCAATCTAGCGGGGACGTACCAAGAGACCCAGTACTTC. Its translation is CASSPNLAGTYQETQYF.

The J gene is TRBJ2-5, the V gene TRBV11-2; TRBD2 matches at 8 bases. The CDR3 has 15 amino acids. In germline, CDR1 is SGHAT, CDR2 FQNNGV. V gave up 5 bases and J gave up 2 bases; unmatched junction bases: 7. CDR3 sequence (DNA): TGTGCCAGCAGCCCCCGACTAGCGCCGCAAGAGACCCAGTACTTC. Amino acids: CASSPRLAPQETQYF.

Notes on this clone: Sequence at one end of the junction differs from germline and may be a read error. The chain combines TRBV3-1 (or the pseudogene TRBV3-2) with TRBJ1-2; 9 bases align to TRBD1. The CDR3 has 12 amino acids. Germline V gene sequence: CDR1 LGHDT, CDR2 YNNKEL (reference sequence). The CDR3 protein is CASSSGTGPTAF. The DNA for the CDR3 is TGTGCCAGCAGCTCCGGGACAGGGCCTACGGCCTTC.

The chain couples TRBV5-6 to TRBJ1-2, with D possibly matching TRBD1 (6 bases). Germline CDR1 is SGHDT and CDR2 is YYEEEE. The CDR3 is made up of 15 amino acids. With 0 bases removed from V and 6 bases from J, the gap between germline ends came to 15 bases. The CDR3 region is CASSLDRTVEHGYTF. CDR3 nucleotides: TGTGCCAGCAGCTTGGATAGGACAGTCGAGCATGGCTACACCTTC. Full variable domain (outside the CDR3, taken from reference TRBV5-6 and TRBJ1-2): DAGVTQSPTHLIKTRGQQVTLRCSPKSGHDTVSWYQQALGQGPQFIFQYYEEEERQRGNFPDRFSGHQFPNYSSELNVNALLLGDSALYLCASSLDRTVEHGYTFGSGTRLTVV.

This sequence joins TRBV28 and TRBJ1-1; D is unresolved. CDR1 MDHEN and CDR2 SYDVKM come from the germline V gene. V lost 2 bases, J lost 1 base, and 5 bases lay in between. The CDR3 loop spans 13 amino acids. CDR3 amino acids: CASSLTRNTEAFF. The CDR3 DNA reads TGTGCCAGCAGTTTAACCAGGAACACTGAAGCTTTCTTT.

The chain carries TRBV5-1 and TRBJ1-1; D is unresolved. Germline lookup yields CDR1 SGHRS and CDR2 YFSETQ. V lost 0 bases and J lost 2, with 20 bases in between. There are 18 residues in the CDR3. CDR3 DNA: TGCGCCAGCAGCTTGGCCGTCTATGGTACAGTCTCAAACACTGAAGCTTTCTTT. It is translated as CASSLAVYGTVSNTEAFF.

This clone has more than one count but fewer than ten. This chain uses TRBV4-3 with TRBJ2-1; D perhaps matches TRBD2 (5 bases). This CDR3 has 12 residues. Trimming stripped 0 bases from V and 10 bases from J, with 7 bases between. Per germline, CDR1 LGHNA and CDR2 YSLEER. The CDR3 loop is CASSQDSGEQFF. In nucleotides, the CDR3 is TGCGCCAGCAGCCAAGACAGCGGCGAGCAGTTCTTC.